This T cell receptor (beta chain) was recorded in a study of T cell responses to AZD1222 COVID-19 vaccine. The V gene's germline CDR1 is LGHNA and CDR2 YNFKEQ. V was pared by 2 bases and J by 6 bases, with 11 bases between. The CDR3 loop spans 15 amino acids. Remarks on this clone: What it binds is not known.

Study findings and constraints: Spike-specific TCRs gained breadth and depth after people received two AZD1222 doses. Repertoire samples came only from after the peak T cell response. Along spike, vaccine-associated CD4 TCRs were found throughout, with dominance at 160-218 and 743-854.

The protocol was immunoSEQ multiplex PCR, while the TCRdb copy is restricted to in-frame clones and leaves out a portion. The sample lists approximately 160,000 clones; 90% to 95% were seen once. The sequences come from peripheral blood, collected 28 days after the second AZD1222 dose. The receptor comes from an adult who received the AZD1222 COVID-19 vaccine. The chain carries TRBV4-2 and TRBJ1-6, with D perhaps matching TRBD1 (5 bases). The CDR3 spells CASSQWGRVNSPLHF. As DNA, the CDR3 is TGTGCCAGCAGCCAATGGGGCAGGGTTAATTCACCCCTCCACTTT.